This T cell receptor (beta chain) derives from a study of T cell changes during pregnancy in multiple sclerosis. Data came from immunoSEQ multiplex PCR; TCRdb stores just in-frame clones and leaves some out. The sample lists tens of thousands of clones; over 80% were seen once. The source is a female donor in good health, enrolled as a control in a pregnancy study. Sequences were derived from peripheral blood, sampled in the first trimester of pregnancy.

The CDR3, as DNA: TGCAGCGTAGTAAGATTTGGACAGGGAAGGGGCTTAGGCTACGAGCAGTACTTC. Translated: CSVVRFGQGRGLGYEQYF. This chain links TRBV29-1 with TRBJ2-7; 8 bases fit TRBD1. The V gene end was trimmed by 6 bases and the J gene end by 3 bases; junction bases not matched to a gene: 22. From germline, CDR1 is SQVTM and CDR2 ANQGSEA. The CDR3 runs to 18 residues.